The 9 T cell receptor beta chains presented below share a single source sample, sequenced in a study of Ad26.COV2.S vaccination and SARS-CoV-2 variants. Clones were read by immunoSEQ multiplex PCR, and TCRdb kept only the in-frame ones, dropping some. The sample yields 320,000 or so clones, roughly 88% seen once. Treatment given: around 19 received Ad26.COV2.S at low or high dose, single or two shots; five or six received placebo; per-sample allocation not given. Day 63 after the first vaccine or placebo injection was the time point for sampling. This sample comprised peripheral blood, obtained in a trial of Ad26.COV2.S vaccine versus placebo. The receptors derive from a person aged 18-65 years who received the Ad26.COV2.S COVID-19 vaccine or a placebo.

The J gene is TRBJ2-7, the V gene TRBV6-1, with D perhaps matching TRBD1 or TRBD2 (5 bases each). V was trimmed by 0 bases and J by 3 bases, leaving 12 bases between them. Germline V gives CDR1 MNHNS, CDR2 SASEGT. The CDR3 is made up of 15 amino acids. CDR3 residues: CASSEALGGLYEQYF. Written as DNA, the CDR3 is TGTGCCAGCAGTGAAGCGCTTGGGGGTCTCTACGAGCAGTACTTC.

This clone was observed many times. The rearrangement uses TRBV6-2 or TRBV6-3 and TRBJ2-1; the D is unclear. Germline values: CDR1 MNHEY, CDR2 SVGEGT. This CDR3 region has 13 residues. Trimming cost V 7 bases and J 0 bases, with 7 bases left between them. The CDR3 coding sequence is TGTGCCAGCACCCCAAGCTCCTACAATGAGCAGTTCTTC. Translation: CASTPSSYNEQFF.

CDR3 coding DNA: TGTGCCAGCAGCTTCAGTCGCACAGATACGCAGTATTTT. Its protein is CASSFSRTDTQYF. The V and J genes are TRBV13 and TRBJ2-3; no clear D. This CDR3 region has 13 residues. From germline, CDR1 is PRHDT and CDR2 FYEKMQ (reference sequence). The V end was cut by 3 bases, the J end by 1 base, with 5 bases between. Variable domain in full (rest from reference TRBV13 and TRBJ2-3): AAGVIQSPRHLIKEKRETATLKCYPIPRHDTVYWYQQGPGQDPQFLISFYEKMQSDKGSIPDRFSAQQFSDYHSELNMSSLELGDSALYFCASSFSRTDTQYFGPGTRLTVL.

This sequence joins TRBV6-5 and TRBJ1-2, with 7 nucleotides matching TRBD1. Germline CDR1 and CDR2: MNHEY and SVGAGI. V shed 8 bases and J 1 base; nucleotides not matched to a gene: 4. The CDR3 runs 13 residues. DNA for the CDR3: TGTGCCAGCGCGGGACAGCTTAACTATGGCTACACCTTC. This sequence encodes CASAGQLNYGYTF.

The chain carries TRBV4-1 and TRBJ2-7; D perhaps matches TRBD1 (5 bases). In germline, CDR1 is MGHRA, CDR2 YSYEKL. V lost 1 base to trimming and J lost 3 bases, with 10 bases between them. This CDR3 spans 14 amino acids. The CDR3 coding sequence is TGCGCCAGCAGCCAAGTTTCAGGGAACTACGAGCAGTACTTC. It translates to CASSQVSGNYEQYF.

CDR3 bases: TGTGCCAGCAGCTCCGGGTCCAGCGGGTACCAAGAGACCCAGTACTTC. Encoded protein: CASSSGSSGYQETQYF. The V gene is TRBV7-2, the J gene TRBJ2-5; possibly TRBD2 for D (6 bases). The V and J ends lost 4 bases and 0 bases respectively, with 15 bases between them. This CDR3 comprises 16 residues. CDR1 and CDR2 from the germline V gene are SGHTA and FQGNSA.

For the CDR3, the DNA is TGCGCCAGCAGCCAAGAGGGATATATGAACACTGAAGCTTTCTTT. It specifies CASSQEGYMNTEAFF. The V and J genes are TRBV4-1 and TRBJ1-1; D remains ambiguous. V lost 0 bases and J 0 bases, leaving 8 bases between the germline ends. Germline V gene data show CDR1 as MGHRA and CDR2 as YSYEKL. The CDR3 has 15 residues.

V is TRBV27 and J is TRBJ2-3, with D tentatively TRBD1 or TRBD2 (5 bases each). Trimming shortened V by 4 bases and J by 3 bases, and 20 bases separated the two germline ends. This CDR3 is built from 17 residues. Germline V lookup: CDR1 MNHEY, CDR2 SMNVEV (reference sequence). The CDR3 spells CASSYWAGGRVTDTQYF. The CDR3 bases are TGTGCCAGCAGTTATTGGGCAGGAGGCAGGGTTACAGATACGCAGTATTTT.

CDR3 residues: CASSQLIQETQYF. CDR3 nucleotide sequence: TGCGCCAGCAGCCAACTTATTCAAGAGACCCAGTACTTC. The chain combines TRBV4-3 with TRBJ2-5; no reliable D call. Germline CDR1 is LGHNA and CDR2 is YSLEER. The length of the CDR3 is 13 residues. Trimming pared 2 bases from V and 2 bases from J, leaving 6 bases between.